The rows below give T cell receptor beta chains drawn from one sample of a study of T cells in Graves' hyperthyroidism and ophthalmopathy. TCRdb re-derived calls from the multiplex PCR reads in MiXCR, one entry per CDR3 protein. The data show 500,000 to 600,000 distinct CDR3 sequences, roughly 50% seen once. Material for sequencing was peripheral blood or thyroid tissue (not recorded which). The receptors here all came from an adult woman with Graves' disease, either hyperthyroidism or ophthalmopathy (not recorded which). The CDR3 runs from the conserved cysteine through the conserved F or W. D genes are given only for firm matches. The listing skips clone size in some rows; elsewhere it reads once, few, many or a size class.

many	-	TRBJ1-2	TRBV9	CASNHGPAGRDSYYGYTF	TGTGCCAGCAACCATGGACCGGCTGGTAGAGACAGCTACTATGGCTACACCTTC
once	-	TRBJ1-5	TRBV19	CASSQRDQPQHF	TGTGCCAGCAGCCAGCGGGATCAGCCCCAGCATTTT
-	-	TRBJ1-5	TRBV3-1	CASSHSKGPSFQPQHF	TGTGCCAGCAGCCACTCCAAGGGCCCATCTTTTCAGCCCCAGCATTTT
-	-	TRBJ1-1	TRBV2	CASSRAGNSEAFF	TGTGCCAGCAGCCGCGCGGGGAACAGTGAAGCTTTCTTT
-	-	TRBJ2-5	TRBV29-1	CSVLDGQETQYF	TGCAGCGTCCTGGACGGACAAGAGACCCAGTACTTC
-	-	TRBJ1-2	TRBV9	CASSPWGYTF	TGTGCCAGCAGCCCCTGGGGCTACACCTTC
many	TRBD2	TRBJ2-5	TRBV2	CASRRLAGAKETQYF	TGTGCCAGCAGGCGACTAGCGGGAGCTAAAGAGACCCAGTACTTC
-	TRBD1	TRBJ1-1	TRBV10-3	CAISAFSGTGVAVDTEAFF	TGTGCCATCAGCGCATTTAGCGGGACAGGCGTTGCGGTCGACACTGAAGCTTTCTTT
-	TRBD1	TRBJ1-2	TRBV2	CASSGDSNVYGHTF	TGTGCCAGCAGTGGGGACAGCAATGTCTATGGCCACACCTTC
-	-	TRBJ2-5	TRBV10-3	CAISESKSQGMMETQYF	TGTGCCATCAGTGAGTCGAAAAGCCAGGGGATGATGGAGACCCAGTACTTC
many	TRBD1	TRBJ2-7	TRBV5-4	CASSSGTGRENEQYF	TGTGCCAGCAGCTCAGGGACAGGAAGGGAAAACGAGCAGTACTTC
-	TRBD2	TRBJ2-2	TRBV5-1	CASSYDPSGKTGELFF	TGCGCCAGCAGCTACGACCCCAGCGGGAAAACCGGGGAGCTGTTTTTT
-	-	TRBJ1-2	TRBV29-1	CSQGRPSEGYTF	TGCAGCCAGGGAAGGCCGAGTGAAGGCTACACCTTC
-	TRBD2	TRBJ2-7	TRBV11-2	CASKGIAGLPYEQYF	TGTGCCAGCAAGGGAATAGCGGGGCTACCCTACGAGCAGTACTTC
many	TRBD2	TRBJ2-5	TRBV10-3	CAISEPTSGVQETQYF	TGTGCCATCAGTGAGCCAACTAGCGGAGTACAAGAGACCCAGTACTTC
-	-	TRBJ1-2	TRBV27	CASSTIWGPSANYGYTF	TGTGCCAGCAGTACAATCTGGGGACCATCGGCTAACTATGGCTACACCTTC